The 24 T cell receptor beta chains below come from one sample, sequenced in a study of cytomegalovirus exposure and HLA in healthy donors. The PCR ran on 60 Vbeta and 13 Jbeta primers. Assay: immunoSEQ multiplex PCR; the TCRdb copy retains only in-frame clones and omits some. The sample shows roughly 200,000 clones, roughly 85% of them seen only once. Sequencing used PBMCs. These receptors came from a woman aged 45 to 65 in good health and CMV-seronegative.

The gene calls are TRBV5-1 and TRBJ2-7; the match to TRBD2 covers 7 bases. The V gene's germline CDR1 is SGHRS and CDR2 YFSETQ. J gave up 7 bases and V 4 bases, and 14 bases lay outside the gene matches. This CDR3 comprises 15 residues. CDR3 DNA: TGCGCCAGCAGCACATGGACTAGTGGATTGGGAGAGCAGTACTTC. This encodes CASSTWTSGLGEQYF.

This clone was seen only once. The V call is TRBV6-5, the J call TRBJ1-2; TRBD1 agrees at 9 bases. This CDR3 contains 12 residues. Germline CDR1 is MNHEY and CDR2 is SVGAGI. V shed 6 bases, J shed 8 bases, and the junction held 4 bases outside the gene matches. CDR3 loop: CASRNRGLGYTF. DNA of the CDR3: TGTGCCAGCAGAAACAGGGGGCTAGGCTACACCTTC.

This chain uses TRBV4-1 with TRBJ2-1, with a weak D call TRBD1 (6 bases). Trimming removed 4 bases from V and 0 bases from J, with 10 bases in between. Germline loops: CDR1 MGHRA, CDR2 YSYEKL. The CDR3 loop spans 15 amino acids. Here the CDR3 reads CASSRQATSYNEQFF. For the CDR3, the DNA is TGCGCCAGCAGCCGACAGGCAACCTCCTACAATGAGCAGTTCTTC.

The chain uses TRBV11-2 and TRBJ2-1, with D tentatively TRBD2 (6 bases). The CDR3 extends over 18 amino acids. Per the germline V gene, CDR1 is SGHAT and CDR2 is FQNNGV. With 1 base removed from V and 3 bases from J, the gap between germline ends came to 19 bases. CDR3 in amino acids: CASSLVGGGGMVYNEQFF. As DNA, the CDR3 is TGTGCCAGCAGCTTAGTAGGTGGTGGCGGGATGGTCTACAATGAGCAGTTCTTC.

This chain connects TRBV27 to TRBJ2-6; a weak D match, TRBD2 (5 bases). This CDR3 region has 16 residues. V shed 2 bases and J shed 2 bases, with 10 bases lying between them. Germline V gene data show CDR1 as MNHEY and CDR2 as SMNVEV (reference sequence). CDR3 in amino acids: CASSLHAGTGANVLTF. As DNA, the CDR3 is TGTGCCAGCAGTTTACACGCCGGGACTGGGGCCAACGTCCTGACTTTC. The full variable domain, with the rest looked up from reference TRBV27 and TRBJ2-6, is EAQVTQNPRYLITVTGKKLTVTCSQNMNHEYMSWYRQDPGLGLRQIYYSMNVEVTDKGDVPEGYKVSRKEKRNFPLILESPSPNQTSLYFCASSLHAGTGANVLTFGAGSRLTVL.

The CDR3 sequence: CASSLGRYGYTF. The CDR3 DNA follows: TGTGCCAGCAGCTTAGGGCGGTATGGCTACACCTTC. This rearrangement joins TRBV7-2 to TRBJ1-2; D is unresolved. Germline values: CDR1 SGHTA, CDR2 FQGNSA. V gave up 1 base and J gave up 5 bases, with 5 bases separating them. This CDR3 has 12 residues.

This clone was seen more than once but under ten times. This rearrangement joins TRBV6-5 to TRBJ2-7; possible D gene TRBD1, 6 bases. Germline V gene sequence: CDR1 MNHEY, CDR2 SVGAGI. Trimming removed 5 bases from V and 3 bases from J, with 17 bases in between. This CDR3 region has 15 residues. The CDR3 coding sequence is TGTGCCAGCAGTGCGAGACCGGGACAAGTCTACGAGCAGTACTTC. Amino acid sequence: CASSARPGQVYEQYF.

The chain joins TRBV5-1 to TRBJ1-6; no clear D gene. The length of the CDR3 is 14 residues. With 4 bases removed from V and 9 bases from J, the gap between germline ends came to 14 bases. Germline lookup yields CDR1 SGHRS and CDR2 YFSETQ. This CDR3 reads CASSGGESFSPLHF. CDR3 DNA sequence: TGCGCCAGCAGCGGCGGGGAATCATTTTCACCCCTCCACTTT.

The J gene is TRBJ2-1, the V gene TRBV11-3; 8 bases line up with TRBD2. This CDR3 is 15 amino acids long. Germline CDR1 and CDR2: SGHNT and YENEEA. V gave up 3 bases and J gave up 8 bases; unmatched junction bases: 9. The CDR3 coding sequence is TGTGCCAGCAGCTTTGGACTAGCTCTCAGAGATGAGCAGTTCTTC. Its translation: CASSFGLALRDEQFF.

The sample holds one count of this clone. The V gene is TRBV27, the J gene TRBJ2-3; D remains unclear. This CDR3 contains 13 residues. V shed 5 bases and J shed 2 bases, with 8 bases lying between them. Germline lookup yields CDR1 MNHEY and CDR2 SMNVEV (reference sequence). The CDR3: CASSPLLTDTQYF. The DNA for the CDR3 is TGTGCCAGCAGTCCACTACTCACAGATACGCAGTATTTT.

The CDR3 reads CASRVQGYEQYF. The CDR3 DNA follows: TGTGCCAGCAGGGTACAGGGGTACGAGCAGTACTTC. The rearrangement uses TRBV28 and TRBJ2-7; 7 nucleotides agree with TRBD1. The length of the CDR3 is 12 residues. The J segment lost 4 bases and the V segment lost 6 bases, leaving 3 bases of the junction unmatched. Germline CDR1 reads MDHEN; CDR2 reads SYDVKM.

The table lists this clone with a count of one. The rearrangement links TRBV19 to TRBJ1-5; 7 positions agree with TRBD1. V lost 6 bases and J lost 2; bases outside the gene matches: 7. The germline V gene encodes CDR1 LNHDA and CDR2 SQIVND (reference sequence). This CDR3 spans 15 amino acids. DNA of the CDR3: TGTGCCAGTAGCCGACAGGGACCGGGCAATCAGCCCCAGCATTTT. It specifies CASSRQGPGNQPQHF.

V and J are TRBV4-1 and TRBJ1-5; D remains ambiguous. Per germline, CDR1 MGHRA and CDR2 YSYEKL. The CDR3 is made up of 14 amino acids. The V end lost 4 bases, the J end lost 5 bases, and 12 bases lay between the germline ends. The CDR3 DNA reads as TGCGCCAGCAGCCCCCGCGAGAGCGATCAGCCCCAGCATTTT. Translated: CASSPRESDQPQHF.

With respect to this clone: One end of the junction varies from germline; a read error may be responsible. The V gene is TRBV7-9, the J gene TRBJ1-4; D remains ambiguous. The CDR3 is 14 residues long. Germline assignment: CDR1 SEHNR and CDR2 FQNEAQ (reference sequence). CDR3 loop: CSSSRGLINEKLFF. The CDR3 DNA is TGTTCCAGCAGCCGAGGGCTGATTAATGAAAAACTGTTTTTT. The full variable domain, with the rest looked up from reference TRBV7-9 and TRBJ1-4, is DTGVSQNPRHKITKRGQNVTFRCDPISEHNRLYWYRQTLGQGPEFLTYFQNEAQLEKSRLLSDRFSAERPKGSFSTLEIQRTEQGDSAMYLCSSSRGLINEKLFFGSGTQLSVL.

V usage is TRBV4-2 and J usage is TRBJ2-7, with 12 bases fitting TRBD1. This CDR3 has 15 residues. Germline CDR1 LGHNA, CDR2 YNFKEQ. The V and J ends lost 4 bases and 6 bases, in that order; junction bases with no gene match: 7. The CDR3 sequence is CASSLHGTGGPEQYF. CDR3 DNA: TGTGCCAGCAGCCTCCATGGGACAGGGGGCCCCGAGCAGTACTTC.

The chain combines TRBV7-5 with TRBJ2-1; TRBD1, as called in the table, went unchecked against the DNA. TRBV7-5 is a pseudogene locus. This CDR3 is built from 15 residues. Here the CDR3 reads CVRSLGDSVYNEQFF. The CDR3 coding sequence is TGTGTCAGAAGCTTAGGAGACAGCGTCTACAATGAGCAGTTCTTC.

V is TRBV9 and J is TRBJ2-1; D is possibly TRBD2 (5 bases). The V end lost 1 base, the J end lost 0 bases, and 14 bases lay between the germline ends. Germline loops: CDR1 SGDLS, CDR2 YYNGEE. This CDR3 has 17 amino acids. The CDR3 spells CASSVSHAGGSYNEQFF. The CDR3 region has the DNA TGTGCCAGCAGCGTATCCCACGCGGGCGGCTCCTACAATGAGCAGTTCTTC.

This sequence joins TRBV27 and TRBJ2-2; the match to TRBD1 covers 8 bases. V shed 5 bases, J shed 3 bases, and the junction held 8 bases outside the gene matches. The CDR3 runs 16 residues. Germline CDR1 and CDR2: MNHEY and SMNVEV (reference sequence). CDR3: CASSKADRDHTGELFF. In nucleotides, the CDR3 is TGTGCCAGCAGTAAGGCGGACAGGGACCACACCGGGGAGCTGTTTTTT.

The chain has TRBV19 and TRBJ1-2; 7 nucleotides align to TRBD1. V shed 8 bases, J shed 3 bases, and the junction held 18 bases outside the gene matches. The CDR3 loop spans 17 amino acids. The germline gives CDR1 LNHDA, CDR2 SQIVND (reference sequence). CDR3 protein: CASGNWAGGSKDYGYTF. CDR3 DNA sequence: TGTGCCAGTGGGAATTGGGCAGGGGGATCTAAGGACTATGGCTACACCTTC.

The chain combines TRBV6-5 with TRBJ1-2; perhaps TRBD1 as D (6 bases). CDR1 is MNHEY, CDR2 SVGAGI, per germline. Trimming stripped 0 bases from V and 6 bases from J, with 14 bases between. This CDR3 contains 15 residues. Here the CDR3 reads CASSYSPPGADGYTF. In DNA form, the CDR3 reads TGTGCCAGCAGTTACTCCCCCCCAGGGGCGGATGGCTACACCTTC.

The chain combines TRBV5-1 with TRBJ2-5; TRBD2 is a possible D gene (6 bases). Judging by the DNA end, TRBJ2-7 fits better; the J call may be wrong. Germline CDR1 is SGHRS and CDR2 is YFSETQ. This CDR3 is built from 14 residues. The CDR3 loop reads CASSSQGGSYEQYF. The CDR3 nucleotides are TGCGCCAGCAGCTCCCAGGGAGGTAGCTACGAGCAGTACTTC.

Here the CDR3 reads CASSSGQGLTEAFF. The CDR3 region has the DNA TGTGCCAGCAGCTCCGGACAGGGGCTTACTGAAGCTTTCTTT. V usage is TRBV11-2 and J usage is TRBJ1-1; the match to TRBD1 covers 9 bases. With V trimmed by 4 bases and J by 5 bases, 5 bases remained unmatched. Germline CDR1 is SGHAT and CDR2 is FQNNGV. The length of the CDR3 is 14 residues.

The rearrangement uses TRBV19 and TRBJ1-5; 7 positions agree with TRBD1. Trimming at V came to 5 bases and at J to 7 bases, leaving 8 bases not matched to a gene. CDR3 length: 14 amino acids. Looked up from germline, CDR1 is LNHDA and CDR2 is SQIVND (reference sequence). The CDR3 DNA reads TGTGCCAGTAGTTCGGACAGGCGTCGACAGCCCCAGCATTTT. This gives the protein CASSSDRRRQPQHF.

Written as DNA, the CDR3 is TGCGCCAGCAGCTTAAGCGGGAGTTCTCGGTACGAGCAGTACTTC. It codes for CASSLSGSSRYEQYF. The chain joins TRBV5-1 to TRBJ2-7; 8 bases are shared with TRBD2. The germline V gene has CDR1 SGHRS and CDR2 YFSETQ. The CDR3 length is 15 residues. V trimming: 2 bases; J trimming: 4 bases; junction bases outside the gene matches: 8.